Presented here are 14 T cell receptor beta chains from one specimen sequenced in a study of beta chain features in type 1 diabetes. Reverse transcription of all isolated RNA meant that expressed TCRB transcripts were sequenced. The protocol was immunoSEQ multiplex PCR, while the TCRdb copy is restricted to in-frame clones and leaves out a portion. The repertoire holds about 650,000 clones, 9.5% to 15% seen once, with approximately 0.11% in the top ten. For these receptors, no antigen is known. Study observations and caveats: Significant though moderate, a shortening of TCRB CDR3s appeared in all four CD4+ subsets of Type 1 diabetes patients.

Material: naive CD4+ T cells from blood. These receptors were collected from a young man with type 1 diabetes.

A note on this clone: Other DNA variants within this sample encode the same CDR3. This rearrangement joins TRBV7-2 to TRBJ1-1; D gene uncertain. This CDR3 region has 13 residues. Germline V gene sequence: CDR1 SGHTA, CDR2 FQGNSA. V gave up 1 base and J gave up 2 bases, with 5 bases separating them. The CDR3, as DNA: TGTGCCAGCAGCTTAGAGGGTAACACTGAAGCTTTCTTT. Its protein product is CASSLEGNTEAFF.

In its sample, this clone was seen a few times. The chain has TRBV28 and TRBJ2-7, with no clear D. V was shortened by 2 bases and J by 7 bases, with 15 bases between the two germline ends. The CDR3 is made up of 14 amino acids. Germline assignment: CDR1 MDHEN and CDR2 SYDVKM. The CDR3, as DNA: TGTGCCAGCAGTTTAACCGATACGTGGCAGGAGCAGTACTTC. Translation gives CASSLTDTWQEQYF.

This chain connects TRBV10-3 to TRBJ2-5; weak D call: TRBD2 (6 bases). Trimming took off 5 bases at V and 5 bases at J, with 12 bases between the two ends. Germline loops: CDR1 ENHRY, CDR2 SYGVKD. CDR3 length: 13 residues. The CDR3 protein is CAISKTGGETQYF. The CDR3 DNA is TGTGCCATCAGTAAGACTGGGGGGGAGACCCAGTACTTC.

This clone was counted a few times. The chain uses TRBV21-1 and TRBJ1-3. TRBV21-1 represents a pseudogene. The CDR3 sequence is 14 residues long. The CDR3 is CASSPILQPNTIYF. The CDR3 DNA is TGTGCCAGCAGCCCGATACTCCAGCCGAACACCATATATTTT.

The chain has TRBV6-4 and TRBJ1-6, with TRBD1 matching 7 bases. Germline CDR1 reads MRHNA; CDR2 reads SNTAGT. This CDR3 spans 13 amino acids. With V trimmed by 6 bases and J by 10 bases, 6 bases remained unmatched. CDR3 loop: CASSARGESPLHF. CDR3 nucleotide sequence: TGTGCCAGCAGCGCCAGGGGGGAATCACCCCTCCACTTT.

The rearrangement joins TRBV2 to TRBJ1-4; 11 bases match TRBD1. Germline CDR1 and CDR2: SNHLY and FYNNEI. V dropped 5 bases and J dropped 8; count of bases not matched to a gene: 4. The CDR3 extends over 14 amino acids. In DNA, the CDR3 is TGTGCCAGCAGTACGGACAGGGGGCGGGAAAAACTGTTTTTT. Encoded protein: CASSTDRGREKLFF.

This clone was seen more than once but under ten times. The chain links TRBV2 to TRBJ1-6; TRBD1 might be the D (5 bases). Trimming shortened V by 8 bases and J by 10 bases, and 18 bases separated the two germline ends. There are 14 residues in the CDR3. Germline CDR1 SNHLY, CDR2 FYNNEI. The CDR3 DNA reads TGTGCCAGCGGGCTGAAAAGGGGAGACTCACCCCTCCACTTT. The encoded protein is CASGLKRGDSPLHF.

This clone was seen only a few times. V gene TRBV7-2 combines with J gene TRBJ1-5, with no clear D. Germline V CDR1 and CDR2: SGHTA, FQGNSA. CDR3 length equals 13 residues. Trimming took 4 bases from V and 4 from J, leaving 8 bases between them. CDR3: CASSSLWNQPQHF. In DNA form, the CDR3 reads TGTGCCAGCAGCTCCTTATGGAATCAGCCCCAGCATTTT.

CDR3 nucleotides: TGTGCCAGCCCTAGCGGGGGGGCCAAAGATACGCAGTATTTT. Encoded protein: CASPSGGAKDTQYF. The chain couples TRBV6-1 to TRBJ2-3; 12 nucleotides align to TRBD2. The CDR3 loop spans 14 amino acids. V lost 8 bases, J lost 5 bases, and 5 bases stayed unmatched. Germline V gene lookup returns CDR1 MNHNS and CDR2 SASEGT.

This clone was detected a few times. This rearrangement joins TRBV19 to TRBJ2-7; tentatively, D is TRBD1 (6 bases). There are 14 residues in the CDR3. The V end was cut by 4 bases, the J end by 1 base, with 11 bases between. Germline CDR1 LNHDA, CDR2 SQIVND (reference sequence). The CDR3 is CASSTGQLSYEQYF. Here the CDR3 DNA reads TGTGCCAGTAGTACCGGACAGCTGTCCTACGAGCAGTACTTC. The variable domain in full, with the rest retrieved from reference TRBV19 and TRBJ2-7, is DGGITQSPKYLFRKEGQNVTLSCEQNLNHDAMYWYRQDPGQGLRLIYYSQIVNDFQKGDIAEGYSVSREKKESFPLTVTSAQKNPTAFYLCASSTGQLSYEQYFGPGTRLTVT.

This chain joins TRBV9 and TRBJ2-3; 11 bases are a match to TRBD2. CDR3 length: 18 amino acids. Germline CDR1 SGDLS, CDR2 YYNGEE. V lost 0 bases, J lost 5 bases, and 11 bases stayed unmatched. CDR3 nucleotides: TGTGCCAGCAGCGTAGCTGGTTCTAGCGGGGGGCTCAGAGATACGCAGTATTTT. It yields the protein CASSVAGSSGGLRDTQYF.

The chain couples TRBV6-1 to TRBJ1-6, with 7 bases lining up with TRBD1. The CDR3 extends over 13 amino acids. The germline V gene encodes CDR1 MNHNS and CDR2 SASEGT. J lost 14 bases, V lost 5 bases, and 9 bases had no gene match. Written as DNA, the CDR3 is TGTGCCAGCAGTCAAGGGACAGCCCGGGCCCTCCACTTT. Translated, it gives CASSQGTARALHF.

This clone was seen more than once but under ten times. In DNA, the CDR3 is TGCGCCAGCAGCCAAGATACAGGGGGTCTCGGCACAGATACGCAGTATTTT. Translating gives CASSQDTGGLGTDTQYF. The chain combines TRBV4-3 with TRBJ2-3; the match to TRBD1 covers 8 bases. This CDR3 is 17 amino acids long. Looked up from germline, CDR1 is LGHNA and CDR2 is YSLEER. V was clipped by 0 bases and J by 1 base; unmatched bases: 6.

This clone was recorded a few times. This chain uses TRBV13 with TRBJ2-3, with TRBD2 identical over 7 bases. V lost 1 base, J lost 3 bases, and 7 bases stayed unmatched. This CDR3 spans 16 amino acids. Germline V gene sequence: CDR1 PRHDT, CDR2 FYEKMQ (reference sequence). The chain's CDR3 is CASSLVGLVPTDTQYF. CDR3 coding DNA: TGTGCCAGCAGCTTAGTAGGACTAGTGCCGACAGATACGCAGTATTTT.